Listed here are 5 T cell receptor beta chains from one sample, sequenced in a study of graft-versus-host responses after intestinal transplantation. These receptors' antigens are unknown. Profiling relied on immunoSEQ multiplex PCR, and the TCRdb table lists in-frame clones only, not all of them. The sample holds roughly 90,000 clones, around 90% seen once. Sequences were derived from unstimulated CD8+ T cells sorted from spleen or lymph node cells, sampled before intestinal transplant. These TCRs come from a human donor who received an intestinal transplant.

The rearrangement joins TRBV27 to TRBJ1-2; 8 positions agree with TRBD1. Germline assignment: CDR1 MNHEY and CDR2 SMNVEV (reference sequence). Unmatched junction bases numbered 7, after V lost 5 bases and J lost 5 bases. CDR3 length equals 14 residues. The CDR3: CASSPQGARYGYTF. CDR3 in DNA: TGTGCCAGCAGTCCTCAGGGGGCGCGATATGGCTACACCTTC.

A single count supports this clone. This chain uses TRBV27 with TRBJ2-7, with TRBD1 matching 9 bases. The CDR3 runs to 14 residues. The germline CDR1 and CDR2 sequences are MNHEY and SMNVEV (reference sequence). With V trimmed by 5 bases and J by 3 bases, 5 bases remained unmatched. CDR3 sequence (DNA): TGTGCCAGCAGTCCGAGACAGGGGGTCTACGAGCAGTACTTC. Its translation: CASSPRQGVYEQYF.

This clone was recorded only once. The chain employs TRBV6-5 and TRBJ2-5; 7 bases match TRBD2. V shed 5 bases and J 5 bases; nucleotides not matched to a gene: 8. CDR3 size: 14 residues. The germline CDR1 and CDR2 sequences are MNHEY and SVGAGI. CDR3 DNA: TGTGCCAGCAGTCGGGGGGAGGGCCCTGAGACCCAGTACTTC. Its protein product is CASSRGEGPETQYF.

The V and J genes are TRBV19 and TRBJ2-1, with 11 bases lining up with TRBD2. J gave up 5 bases and V 3 bases, and 15 bases lay outside the gene matches. CDR3 size: 19 residues. Germline-derived CDR1 and CDR2 are LNHDA and SQIVND (reference sequence). CDR3 in DNA: TGTGCCAGTAGTATGTTGAGACTAGCGGGGAGATCGATTAACAATGAGCAGTTCTTC. Translated, it gives CASSMLRLAGRSINNEQFF.

Concerning this clone itself: Other DNA sequences from this sample encode an identical CDR3 as well. The chain links TRBV11-3 to TRBJ1-1; D is ambiguous. The germline gives CDR1 SGHNT, CDR2 YENEEA. Trimming took 1 base from V and 1 from J, leaving 4 bases between them. The CDR3 has 13 residues. In nucleotides, the CDR3 is TGTGCCAGCAGCTTAGGGGAGAACACTGAAGCTTTCTTT. Protein sequence: CASSLGENTEAFF.